Shown below are 16 T cell receptor beta chains from a single sample sequenced in a study of siplizumab effects on memory and regulatory T cells. Assay used: immunoSEQ multiplex PCR; TCRdb lists only in-frame clones, some missing. Seen here are tens of thousands of clones, about 92% observed once, and the top ten hold 5%. Material for sequencing was CD8+ T cells sorted from blood. These receptors were taken from a human donor in good health.

J is TRBJ2-2 and V is TRBV27; D unresolved. Germline assignment: CDR1 MNHEY and CDR2 SMNVEV (reference sequence). CDR3 length: 14 residues. Trimming left V 3 bases short and J 1 base short, with 6 bases between. This CDR3 reads CASSLSQNTGELFF. CDR3 coding DNA: TGTGCCAGCAGTTTGAGTCAGAACACCGGGGAGCTGTTTTTT.

V is TRBV10-3 and J is TRBJ2-7; 13 bases line up with TRBD2. The CDR3 contains 14 residues. Unmatched junction bases numbered 3, after V lost 6 bases and J lost 4 bases. CDR1 and CDR2 from the germline V gene are ENHRY and SYGVKD. The CDR3 here is CAIRGTSGEYEQYF. The CDR3 region has the DNA TGTGCCATCAGGGGGACTAGCGGGGAGTACGAGCAGTACTTC.

The chain recombines TRBV5-6 with TRBJ1-4; TRBD1 is a possible D gene (5 bases). The V and J ends lost 4 bases and 6 bases respectively, with 16 bases between them. The CDR3 is 15 residues long. Germline V CDR1 and CDR2: SGHDT, YYEEEE. The CDR3 nucleotides read TGTGCCAGCAGCGGCGCCGGGACCCTCGATGAAAAACTGTTTTTT. It yields the protein CASSGAGTLDEKLFF.

J is TRBJ1-1 and V is TRBV7-9; D is uncertain. This CDR3 is built from 13 residues. Germline-derived CDR1 and CDR2 are SEHNR and FQNEAQ (reference sequence). V dropped 5 bases and J dropped 0 bases, with 7 bases sitting between them. The CDR3 coding sequence is TGTGCCAGCAGCCCCGAGATGAACACTGAAGCTTTCTTT. Encoded protein: CASSPEMNTEAFF.

A single count supports this clone. This chain links TRBV13 with TRBJ1-5; the D gene is possibly TRBD1 (5 bases). The germline V gene encodes CDR1 PRHDT and CDR2 FYEKMQ (reference sequence). This CDR3 comprises 14 residues. The V and J ends lost 4 bases and 2 bases respectively, with 9 bases between them. CDR3 DNA sequence: TGTGCCAGCAGCTATGGGGGAGGCAATCAGCCCCAGCATTTT. This gives the protein CASSYGGGNQPQHF.

The chain joins TRBV9 to TRBJ1-3; no firm D call. This CDR3 has 13 amino acids. From germline, CDR1 is SGDLS and CDR2 YYNGEE. V lost 7 bases to trimming and J lost 0 bases, with 8 bases between them. The CDR3 is CASGQFSGNTIYF. The DNA for the CDR3 is TGTGCCAGCGGGCAGTTCTCTGGAAACACCATATATTTT.

The count of this clone is one. The chain carries TRBV7-9 and TRBJ2-7; perhaps D is TRBD1 or TRBD2 (6 bases each). The length of the CDR3 is 16 residues. Germline CDR1 SEHNR, CDR2 FQNEAQ (reference sequence). Trimming stripped 4 bases from V and 3 bases from J, with 19 bases between. CDR3 sequence reads: CASSYDGTLAFYEQYF. In nucleotides, the CDR3 is TGTGCCAGCAGCTACGACGGGACACTAGCCTTCTACGAGCAGTACTTC.

This chain uses TRBV5-1 with TRBJ1-5; a possible D gene is TRBD1 (6 bases). The CDR3 totals 17 residues. The germline gives CDR1 SGHRS, CDR2 YFSETQ. V was clipped by 0 bases and J by 0 bases, with 13 bases between them. The CDR3 sequence: CASSLDGQGLSNQPQHF. For the CDR3, the DNA is TGCGCCAGCAGCTTGGATGGGCAGGGGCTTAGCAATCAGCCCCAGCATTTT.

The chain carries TRBV9 and TRBJ2-5; D possibly corresponds to TRBD1 (6 bases). The last part of the DNA fits TRBJ2-7 better; the J call may be wrong. The CDR3 has 15 residues. Germline V lookup: CDR1 SGDLS, CDR2 YYNGEE. The CDR3 DNA is TGTGCCAGCAGCGAGACCCGCGAACAGGGCCCCGAGCAGTACTTC. Residues: CASSETREQGPEQYF.

The rearrangement uses TRBV5-6 and TRBJ2-5; TRBD1 matches at 7 bases. The CDR3 runs to 17 residues. CDR1 is SGHDT and CDR2 is YYEEEE in the germline V gene. Trimming cost V 4 bases and J 5 bases; bases outside gene matches: 17. The CDR3 spells CASSRGVLQGRRETQYF. The CDR3, as DNA: TGTGCCAGCAGCAGAGGGGTATTACAGGGGCGGAGGGAGACCCAGTACTTC.

The chain has TRBV4-1 and TRBJ2-1, with D possibly matching TRBD2 (5 bases). CDR3 length: 15 residues. Trimming shortened V by 1 base and J by 10 bases, and 17 bases separated the two germline ends. Germline lookup yields CDR1 MGHRA and CDR2 YSYEKL. The CDR3, as DNA: TGCGCCAGCAGCCAAGGTCCGGGGTCGGATGGGGAGCAGTTCTTC. Amino acid sequence: CASSQGPGSDGEQFF.

The J gene is TRBJ2-2, the V gene TRBV9; no clear D. CDR3 size: 17 residues. V shed 2 bases and J shed 2 bases, with 16 bases lying between them. CDR1 and CDR2 from the germline V gene are SGDLS and YYNGEE. This CDR3 is CASSVKRSEVNTGELFF. The CDR3 region has the DNA TGTGCCAGCAGCGTCAAAAGGAGTGAGGTTAACACCGGGGAGCTGTTTTTT.

The CDR3 loop is CASSGGGTQETQYF. In nucleotides, the CDR3 is TGTGCCAGCAGCGGCGGGGGGACCCAAGAGACCCAGTACTTC. This chain links TRBV5-4 with TRBJ2-5; 8 bases are shared with TRBD2. The trim removed 4 bases at V and 1 base at J, leaving 3 bases unmatched. This CDR3 spans 14 amino acids. Germline CDR1 reads SGHNT; CDR2 reads YYREEE (reference sequence).

The chain joins TRBV7-9 to TRBJ1-1; TRBD1 might be the D (5 bases). The germline V gene encodes CDR1 SEHNR and CDR2 FQNEAQ (reference sequence). CDR3 length: 14 residues. V was clipped by 5 bases and J by 0 bases, with 10 bases between them. CDR3 in DNA: TGTGCCAGCAGCCGGGACGGGCTGAACACTGAAGCTTTCTTT. This gives the protein CASSRDGLNTEAFF.

The gene calls are TRBV5-6 and TRBJ1-1, with D hard to call. This CDR3 contains 13 residues. Per germline, CDR1 SGHDT and CDR2 YYEEEE. Trimming pared 4 bases from V and 11 bases from J, leaving 18 bases between. Written as DNA, the CDR3 is TGTGCCAGCAGCCCATTTCCAGGATCGGTGGCTTTCTTT. This sequence encodes CASSPFPGSVAFF.

V is TRBV2 and J is TRBJ1-1; 8 bases align to TRBD1. Trimming at V came to 5 bases and at J to 5 bases, leaving 7 bases not matched to a gene. The V gene's germline CDR1 is SNHLY and CDR2 FYNNEI. There are 14 residues in the CDR3. The CDR3 region is CASSITGGGTEAFF. CDR3 coding DNA: TGTGCCAGCAGTATAACAGGGGGTGGGACTGAAGCTTTCTTT.